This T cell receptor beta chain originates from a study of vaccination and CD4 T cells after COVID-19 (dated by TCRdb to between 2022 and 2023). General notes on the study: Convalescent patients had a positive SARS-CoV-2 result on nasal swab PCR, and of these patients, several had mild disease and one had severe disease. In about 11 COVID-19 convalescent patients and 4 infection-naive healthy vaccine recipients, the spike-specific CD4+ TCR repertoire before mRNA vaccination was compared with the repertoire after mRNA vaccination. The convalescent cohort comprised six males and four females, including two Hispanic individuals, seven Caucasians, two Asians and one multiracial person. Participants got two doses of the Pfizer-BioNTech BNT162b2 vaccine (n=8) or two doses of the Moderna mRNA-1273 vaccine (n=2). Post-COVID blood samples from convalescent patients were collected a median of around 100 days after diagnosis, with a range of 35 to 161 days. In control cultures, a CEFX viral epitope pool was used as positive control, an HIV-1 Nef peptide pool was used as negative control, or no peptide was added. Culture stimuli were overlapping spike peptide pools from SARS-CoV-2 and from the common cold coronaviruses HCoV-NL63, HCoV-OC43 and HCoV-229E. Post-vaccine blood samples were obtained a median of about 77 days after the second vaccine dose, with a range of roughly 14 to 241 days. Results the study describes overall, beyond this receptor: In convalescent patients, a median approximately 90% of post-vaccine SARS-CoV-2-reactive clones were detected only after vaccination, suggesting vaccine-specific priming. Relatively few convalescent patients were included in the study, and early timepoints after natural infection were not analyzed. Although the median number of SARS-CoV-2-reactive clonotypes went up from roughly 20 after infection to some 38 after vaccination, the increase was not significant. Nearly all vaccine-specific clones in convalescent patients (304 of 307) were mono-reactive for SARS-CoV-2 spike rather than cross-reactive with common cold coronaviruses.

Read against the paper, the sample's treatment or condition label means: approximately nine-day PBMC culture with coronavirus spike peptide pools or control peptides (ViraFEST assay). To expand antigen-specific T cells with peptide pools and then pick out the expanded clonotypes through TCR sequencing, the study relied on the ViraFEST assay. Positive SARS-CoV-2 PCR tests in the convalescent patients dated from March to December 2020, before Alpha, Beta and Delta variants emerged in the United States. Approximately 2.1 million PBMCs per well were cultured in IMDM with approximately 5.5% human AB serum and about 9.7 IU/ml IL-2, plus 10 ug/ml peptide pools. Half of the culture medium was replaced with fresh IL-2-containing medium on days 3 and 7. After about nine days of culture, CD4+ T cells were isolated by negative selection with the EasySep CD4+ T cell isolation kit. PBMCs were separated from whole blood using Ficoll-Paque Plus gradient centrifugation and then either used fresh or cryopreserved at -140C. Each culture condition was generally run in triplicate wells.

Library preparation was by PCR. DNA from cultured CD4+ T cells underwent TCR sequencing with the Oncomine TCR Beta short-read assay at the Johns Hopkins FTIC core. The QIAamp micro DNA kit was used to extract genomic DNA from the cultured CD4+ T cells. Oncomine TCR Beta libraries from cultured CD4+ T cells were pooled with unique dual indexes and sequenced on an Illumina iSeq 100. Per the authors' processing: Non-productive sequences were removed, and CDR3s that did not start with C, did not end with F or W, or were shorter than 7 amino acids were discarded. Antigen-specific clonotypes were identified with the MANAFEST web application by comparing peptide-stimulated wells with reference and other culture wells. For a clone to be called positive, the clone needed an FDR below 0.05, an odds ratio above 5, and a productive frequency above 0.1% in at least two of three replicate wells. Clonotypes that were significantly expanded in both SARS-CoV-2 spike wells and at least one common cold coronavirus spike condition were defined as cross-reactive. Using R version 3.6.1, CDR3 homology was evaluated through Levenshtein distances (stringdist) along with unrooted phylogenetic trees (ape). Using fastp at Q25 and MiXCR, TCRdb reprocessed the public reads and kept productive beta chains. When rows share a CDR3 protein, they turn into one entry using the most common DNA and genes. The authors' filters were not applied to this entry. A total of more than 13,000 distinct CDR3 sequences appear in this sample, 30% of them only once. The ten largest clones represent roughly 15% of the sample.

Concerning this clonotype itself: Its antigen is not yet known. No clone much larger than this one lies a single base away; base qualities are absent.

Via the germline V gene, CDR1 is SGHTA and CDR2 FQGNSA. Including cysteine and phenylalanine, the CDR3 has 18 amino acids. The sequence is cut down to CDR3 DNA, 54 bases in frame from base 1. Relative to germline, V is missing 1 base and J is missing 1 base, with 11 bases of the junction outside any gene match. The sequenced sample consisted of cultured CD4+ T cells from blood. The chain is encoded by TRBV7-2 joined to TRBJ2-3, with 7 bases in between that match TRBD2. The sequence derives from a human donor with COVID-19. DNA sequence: TGTGCCAGCAGCTTAGACGGGATCGGGGGGACTCGCACAGATACGCAGTATTTT. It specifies CASSLDGIGGTRTDTQYF.